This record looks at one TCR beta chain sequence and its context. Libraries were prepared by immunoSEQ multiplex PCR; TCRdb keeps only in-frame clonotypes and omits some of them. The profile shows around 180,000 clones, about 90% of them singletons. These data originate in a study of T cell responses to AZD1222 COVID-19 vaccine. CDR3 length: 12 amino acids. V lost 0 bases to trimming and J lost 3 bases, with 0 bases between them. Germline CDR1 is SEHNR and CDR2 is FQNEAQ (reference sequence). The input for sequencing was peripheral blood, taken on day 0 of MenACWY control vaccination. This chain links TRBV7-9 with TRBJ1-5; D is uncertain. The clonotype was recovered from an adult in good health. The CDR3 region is CASSLANQPQHF. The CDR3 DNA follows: TGTGCCAGCAGCTTAGCCAATCAGCCCCAGCATTTT.